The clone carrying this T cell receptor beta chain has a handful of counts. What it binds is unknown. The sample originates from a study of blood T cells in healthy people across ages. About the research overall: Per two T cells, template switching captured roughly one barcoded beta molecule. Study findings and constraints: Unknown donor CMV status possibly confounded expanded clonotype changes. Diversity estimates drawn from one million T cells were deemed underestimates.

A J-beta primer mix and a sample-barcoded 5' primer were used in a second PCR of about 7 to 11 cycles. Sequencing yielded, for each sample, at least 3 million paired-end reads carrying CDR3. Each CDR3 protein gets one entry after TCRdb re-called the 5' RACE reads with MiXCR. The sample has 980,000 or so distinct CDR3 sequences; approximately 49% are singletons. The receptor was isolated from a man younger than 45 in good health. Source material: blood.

CDR3 region: CASSQRPRPTGNTEAFF. Here the CDR3 DNA reads TGTGCCAGCAGCCAAAGACCCCGCCCCACCGGTAACACTGAAGCTTTCTTT. The V gene is TRBV3-1, the J gene TRBJ1-1; D is undetermined. This CDR3 region has 17 residues. Trimming took off 2 bases at V and 2 bases at J, with 18 bases between the two ends. Germline V lookup: CDR1 LGHDT, CDR2 YNNKEL (reference sequence).